This T cell receptor beta chain was recovered during a study of post-analysis software for immune sequencing data. Germline V gene data show CDR1 as SGHNT and CDR2 as YYREEE (reference sequence). The CDR3 extends over 13 amino acids. Findings and limits, study-wide: Included in a set of about 5 TRBV segments more frequent in patients than controls were TRBV5-6, TRBV5-1 and TRBV20-1.

Unique molecular identifiers were present in the TCR beta cDNA libraries. Input populations of roughly 0.95 to 10 million T cells gave rise to approximately 500,000 cDNA molecules. TCRdb processed the PCR reads anew with MiXCR; each CDR3 protein has one entry. The sample shows fewer than 700,000 distinct CDR3 sequences, around 47% of them seen only once. On this clonotype itself: The antigen is not known.

This TCR derives from a girl aged 10 to 17 with multiple sclerosis. The specimen sequenced was blood. The genes are TRBV5-4 and TRBJ2-4, with D perhaps matching TRBD1 (6 bases). The closer fit of TRBJ2-7 to the DNA end suggests the J call may be wrong. CDR3 DNA: TGTGCCAGCAGCAGGGACATGGCCTACGAGCAGTACTTC. It specifies CASSRDMAYEQYF.